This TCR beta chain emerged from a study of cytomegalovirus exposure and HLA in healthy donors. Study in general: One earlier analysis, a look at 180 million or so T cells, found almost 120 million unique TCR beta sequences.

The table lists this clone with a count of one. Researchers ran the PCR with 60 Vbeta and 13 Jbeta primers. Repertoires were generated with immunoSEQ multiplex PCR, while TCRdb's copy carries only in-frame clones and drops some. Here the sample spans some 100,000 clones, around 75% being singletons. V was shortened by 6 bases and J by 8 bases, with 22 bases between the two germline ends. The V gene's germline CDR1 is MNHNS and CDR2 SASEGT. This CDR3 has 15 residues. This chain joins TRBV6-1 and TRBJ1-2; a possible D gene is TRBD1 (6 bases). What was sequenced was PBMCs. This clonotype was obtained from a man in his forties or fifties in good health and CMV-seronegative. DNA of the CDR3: TGTGCCAGCAGCCAAGCGGGGGCTTTGAGAGGGGGCTACACCTTC. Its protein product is CASSQAGALRGGYTF.